This TCR beta chain appears in the sequencing data of a study of CXCR3-negative and CXCR3-positive naive CD8 T cells. Study-level points and caveats: Cryopreservation partially lowered CXCR3 expression, so most assays used fresh PBMCs. The study found that naive CXCR3-negative and CXCR3-positive cells shared TRBV-TRBJ usage, while memory cells differed. In both naive subsets diversity was comparably high, whereas memory CD8+ cells showed much lower diversity.

From germline, CDR1 is SGHVS and CDR2 FNYEAQ. The CDR3 has 16 amino acids. Through 5' RACE with UMI labels, the TRB cDNA libraries were prepared. TCRdb reprocessed the 5' RACE reads and stores each CDR3 protein as one record, lacking DNA. The sample includes tens of thousands of distinct CDR3 sequences. By frequency, this clonotype is medium-sized. The target antigen is unknown. The sample comprised naive CXCR3- CD8+ T cells from blood. Stated subset: CD45RO-CCR7+CD27+CD95- naive CD8+ T cells lacking CXCR3 (TNR3-). V and J are TRBV7-6 and TRBJ2-1; the TCRdb call, TRBD1, lacks DNA for checking. The clonotype comes from a human donor in good health. Some clones in this sample may be carry-over from other donors' samples. The chain's CDR3 is CASSLAPGEANNEQFF. Full variable domain (outside the CDR3, taken from reference TRBV7-6 and TRBJ2-1): GAGVSQSPRYKVTKRGQDVALRCDPISGHVSLYWYRQALGQGPEFLTYFNYEAQQDKSGLPNDRFSAERPEGSISTLTIQRTEQRDSAMYRCASSLAPGEANNEQFFGPGTRLTVL.